The next 4 T cell receptor beta chains were all read from a single sample in a study of identical twins. TCRdb processed the 5' RACE reads anew with MiXCR; each CDR3 protein has one entry. In the table there are some 440,000 distinct CDR3 sequences, about 24% of which are singletons. These data also formed part of another study, on T cells expressing NK-cell markers.

The sequencing sample was made of CD4+ T cells sorted from blood. The origin of the receptors is a woman aged 18-30 years in good health.

Here the CDR3 reads CSARSTSGRNEQYF. The DNA for the CDR3 is TGCAGTGCTAGGTCGACTAGCGGGAGAAACGAGCAGTACTTC. The J gene is TRBJ2-7, the V gene TRBV20-1; 12 bases are a match to TRBD2. Trimming took 3 bases from V and 5 from J; bases not matched to a gene: 5. CDR1 is DFQATT and CDR2 is SNEGSKA in the germline V gene (reference sequence). There are 14 residues in the CDR3.

The chain employs TRBV7-3 and TRBJ1-2; the D gene is possibly TRBD1 (6 bases). This CDR3 comprises 15 residues. Germline V gene sequence: CDR1 SGHTA, CDR2 FQGTGA. The germline V and J ends were trimmed by 5 bases and 3 bases, with 16 bases remaining between them. CDR3 region: CASSLYRAGDYGYTF. The CDR3 coding sequence is TGTGCCAGCAGCCTGTACAGGGCTGGAGACTATGGCTACACCTTC.

This clonotype has a handful of counts. J is TRBJ2-5 and V is TRBV5-6, with 10 bases fitting TRBD2. Germline CDR1 reads SGHDT; CDR2 reads YYEEEE. The CDR3 is 15 amino acids. Trimming removed 5 bases from V and 0 bases from J; junction bases left unmatched: 4. CDR3 region: CASSLAGGYQETQYF. CDR3 DNA sequence: TGTGCCAGCAGTTTAGCGGGGGGCTACCAAGAGACCCAGTACTTC.

The rearrangement links TRBV20-1 to TRBJ2-3; a weak D match, TRBD2 (5 bases). The V gene lost 3 bases and the J gene lost 0 bases, with 10 bases spanning the gap. The CDR3 consists of 14 residues. The germline gives CDR1 DFQATT, CDR2 SNEGSKA (reference sequence). The CDR3 DNA sequence: TGCAGTGCTAGCAAGCGGTCTAGCACAGATACGCAGTATTTT. The encoded protein is CSASKRSSTDTQYF.